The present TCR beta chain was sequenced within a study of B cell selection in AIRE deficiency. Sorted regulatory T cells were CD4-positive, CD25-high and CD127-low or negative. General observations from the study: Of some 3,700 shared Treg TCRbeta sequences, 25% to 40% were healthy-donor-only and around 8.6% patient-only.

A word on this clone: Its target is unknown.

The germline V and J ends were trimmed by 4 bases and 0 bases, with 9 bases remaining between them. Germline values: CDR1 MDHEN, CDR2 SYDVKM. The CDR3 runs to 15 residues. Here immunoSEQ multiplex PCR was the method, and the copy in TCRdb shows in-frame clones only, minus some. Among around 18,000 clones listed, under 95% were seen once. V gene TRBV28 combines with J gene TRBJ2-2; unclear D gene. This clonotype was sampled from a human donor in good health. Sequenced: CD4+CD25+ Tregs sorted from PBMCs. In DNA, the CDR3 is TGTGCCAGCAGTTCGTGGACGGCGAACACCGGGGAGCTGTTTTTT. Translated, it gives CASSSWTANTGELFF.